This T cell receptor beta chain was sequenced during a study of blood T cells in healthy people across ages. Study information: Researchers report that template switching captured about one barcoded beta molecule per two T cells. The study's findings and limits: Any conclusive comparison of naive versus antigen-experienced cells was prevented by using unsorted PBMCs. Across the age range, TCR beta diversity per million T cells fell in a roughly linear way.

On this clonotype: Its antigen is unidentified. A read error may produce the germline difference seen at one junction end.

PCR was performed a second time for about 7 to 11 cycles using a sample-barcoded 5' primer and a J-beta primer mix. Each of the cDNA molecules was tagged by a template-switch adaptor with 12 random nucleotides. Each CDR3 protein is one row after TCRdb ran MiXCR on the 5' RACE reads. Of hundreds of thousands of distinct CDR3 sequences detected, more than 40% appear once; the ten largest clones hold roughly 30%. Germline loops: CDR1 MDHEN, CDR2 SYDVKM. CDR3 length: 14 amino acids. The sample taken for sequencing was blood. The chain joins TRBV28 to TRBJ2-3; 8 bases are shared with TRBD2. The clonotype comes from a woman aged 55-69 years in good health. Here the CDR3 DNA reads TGTGCCAGCAGGTTTCTAGCGGGCACGGATACGCAGTATTTT. Translated: CASRFLAGTDTQYF.